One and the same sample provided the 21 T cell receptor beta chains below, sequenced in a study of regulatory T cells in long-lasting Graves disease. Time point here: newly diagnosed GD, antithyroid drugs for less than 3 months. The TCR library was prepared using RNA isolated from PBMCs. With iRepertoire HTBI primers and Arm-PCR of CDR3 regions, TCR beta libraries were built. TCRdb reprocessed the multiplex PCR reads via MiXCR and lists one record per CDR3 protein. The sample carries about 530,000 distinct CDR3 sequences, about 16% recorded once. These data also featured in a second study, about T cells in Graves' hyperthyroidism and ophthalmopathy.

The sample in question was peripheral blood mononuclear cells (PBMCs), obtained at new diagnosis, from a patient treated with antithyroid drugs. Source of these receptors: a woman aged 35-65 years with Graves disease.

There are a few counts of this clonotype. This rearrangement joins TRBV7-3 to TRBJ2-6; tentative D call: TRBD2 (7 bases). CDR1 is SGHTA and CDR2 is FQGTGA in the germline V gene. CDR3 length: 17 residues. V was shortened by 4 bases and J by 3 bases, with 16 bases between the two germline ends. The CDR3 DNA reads TGTGCCAGCAGCTCTTCCCCCGGGGGGCGTGGGGCCAACGTCCTGACTTTC. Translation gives CASSSSPGGRGANVLTF.

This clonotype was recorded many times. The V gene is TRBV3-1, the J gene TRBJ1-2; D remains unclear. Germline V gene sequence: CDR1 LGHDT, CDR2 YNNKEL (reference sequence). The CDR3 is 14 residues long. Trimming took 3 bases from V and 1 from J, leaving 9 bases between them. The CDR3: CASSHAGGNYGYTF. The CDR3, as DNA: TGTGCCAGCAGCCATGCCGGAGGTAACTATGGCTACACCTTC.

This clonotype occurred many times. The CDR3 sequence: CASSLADAGELFF. The CDR3 DNA follows: TGTGCCAGCAGCTTAGCCGACGCCGGGGAGCTGTTTTTT. J is TRBJ2-2 and V is TRBV11-1; D remains unclear. Germline CDR1 is SGHAT and CDR2 is FQDESV (reference sequence). V was clipped by 0 bases and J by 6 bases, with 5 bases between them. This CDR3 is 13 amino acids long.

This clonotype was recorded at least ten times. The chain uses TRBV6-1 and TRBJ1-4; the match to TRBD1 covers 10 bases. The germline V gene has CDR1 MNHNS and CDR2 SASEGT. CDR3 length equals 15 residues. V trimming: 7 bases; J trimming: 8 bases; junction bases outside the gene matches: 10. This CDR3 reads CASKTTGGGGEKLFF. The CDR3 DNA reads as TGTGCCAGCAAAACGACAGGGGGCGGGGGAGAAAAACTGTTTTTT.

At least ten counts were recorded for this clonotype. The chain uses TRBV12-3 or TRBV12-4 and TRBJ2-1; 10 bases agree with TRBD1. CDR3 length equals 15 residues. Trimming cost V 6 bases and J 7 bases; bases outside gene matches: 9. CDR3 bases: TGTGCCAGCAGATCGACAGGGGGCGCGAGAAATGAGCAGTTCTTC. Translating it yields CASRSTGGARNEQFF.

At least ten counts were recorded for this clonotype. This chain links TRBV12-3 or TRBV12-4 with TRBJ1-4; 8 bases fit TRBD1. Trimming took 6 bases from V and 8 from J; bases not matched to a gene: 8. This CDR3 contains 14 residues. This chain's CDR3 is CASSTTGEEEKLFF. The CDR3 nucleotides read TGTGCCAGCAGCACGACAGGGGAAGAAGAAAAACTGTTTTTT.

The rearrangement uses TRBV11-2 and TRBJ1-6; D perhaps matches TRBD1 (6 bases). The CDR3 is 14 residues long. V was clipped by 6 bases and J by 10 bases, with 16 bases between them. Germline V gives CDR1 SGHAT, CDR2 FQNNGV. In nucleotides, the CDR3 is TGTGCCAGCAGTTACTTGCAGGGGAGCTCACCCCTCCACTTT. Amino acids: CASSYLQGSSPLHF.

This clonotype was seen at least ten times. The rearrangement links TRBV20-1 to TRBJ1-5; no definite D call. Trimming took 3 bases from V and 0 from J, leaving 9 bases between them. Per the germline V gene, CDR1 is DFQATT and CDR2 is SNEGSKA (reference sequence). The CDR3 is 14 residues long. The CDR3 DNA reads TGCAGTGCTAGGGGGAGACTTAGCAATCAGCCCCAGCATTTT. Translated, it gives CSARGRLSNQPQHF.

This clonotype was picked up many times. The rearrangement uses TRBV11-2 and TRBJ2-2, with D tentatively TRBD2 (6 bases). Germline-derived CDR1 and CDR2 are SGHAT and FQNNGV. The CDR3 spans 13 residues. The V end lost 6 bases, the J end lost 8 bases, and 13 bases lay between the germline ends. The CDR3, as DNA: TGTGCCAGCAGGCGTCTAGCGACGGGGGAGCTGTTTTTT. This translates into CASRRLATGELFF.

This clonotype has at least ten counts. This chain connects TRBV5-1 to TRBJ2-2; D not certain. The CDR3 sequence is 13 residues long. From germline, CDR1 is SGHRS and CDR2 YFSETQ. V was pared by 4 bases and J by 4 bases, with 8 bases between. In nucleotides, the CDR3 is TGCGCCAGCAGCCCCGGTAGCACCGGGGAGCTGTTTTTT. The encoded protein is CASSPGSTGELFF.

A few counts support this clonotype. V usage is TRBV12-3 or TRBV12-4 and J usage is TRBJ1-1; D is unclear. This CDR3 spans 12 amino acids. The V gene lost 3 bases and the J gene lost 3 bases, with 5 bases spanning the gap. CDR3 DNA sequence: TGTGCCAGCAGTTTCTGGTACACTGAAGCTTTCTTT. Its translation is CASSFWYTEAFF.

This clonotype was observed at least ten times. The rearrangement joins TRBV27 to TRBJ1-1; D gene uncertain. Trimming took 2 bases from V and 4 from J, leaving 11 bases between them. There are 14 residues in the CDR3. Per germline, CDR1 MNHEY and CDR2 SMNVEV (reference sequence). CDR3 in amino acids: CASSLRGRGTEAFF. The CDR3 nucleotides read TGTGCCAGCAGTTTAAGAGGGCGAGGCACTGAAGCTTTCTTT.

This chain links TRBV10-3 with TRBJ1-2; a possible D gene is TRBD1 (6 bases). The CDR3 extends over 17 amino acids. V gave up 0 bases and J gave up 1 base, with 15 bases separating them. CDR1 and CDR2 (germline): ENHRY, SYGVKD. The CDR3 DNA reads TGTGCCATCAGTGAGTCTGGGTCGACAGGTTTTAACTATGGCTACACCTTC. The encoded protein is CAISESGSTGFNYGYTF.

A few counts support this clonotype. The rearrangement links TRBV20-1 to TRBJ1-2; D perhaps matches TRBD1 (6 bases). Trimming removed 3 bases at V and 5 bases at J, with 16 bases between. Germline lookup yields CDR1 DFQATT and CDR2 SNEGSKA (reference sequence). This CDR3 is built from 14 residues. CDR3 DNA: TGCAGTGCTAGTCCCGGACAGCTAATATATGGCTACACCTTC. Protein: CSASPGQLIYGYTF.

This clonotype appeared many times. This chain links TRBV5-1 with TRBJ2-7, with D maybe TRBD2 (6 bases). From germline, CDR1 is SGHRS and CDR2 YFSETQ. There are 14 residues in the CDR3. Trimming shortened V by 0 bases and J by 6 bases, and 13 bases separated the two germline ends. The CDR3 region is CASSLGTGRSEQYF. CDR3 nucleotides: TGCGCCAGCAGCTTGGGGACGGGGAGGTCCGAGCAGTACTTC. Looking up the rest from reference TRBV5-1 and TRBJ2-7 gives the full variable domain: KAGVTQTPRYLIKTRGQQVTLSCSPISGHRSVSWYQQTPGQGLQFLFEYFSETQRNKGNFPGRFSGRQFSNSRSEMNVSTLELGDSALYLCASSLGTGRSEQYFGPGTRLTVT.

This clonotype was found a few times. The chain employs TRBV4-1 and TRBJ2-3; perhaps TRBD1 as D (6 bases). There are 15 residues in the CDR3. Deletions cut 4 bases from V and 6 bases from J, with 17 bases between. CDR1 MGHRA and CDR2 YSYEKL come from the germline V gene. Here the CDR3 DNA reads TGCGCCAGCAGCCGCATACCAGGGGCAGGGGATACGCAGTATTTT. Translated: CASSRIPGAGDTQYF.

CDR3 in amino acids: CASSFSLEAFF. The CDR3 DNA is TGTGCCAGCAGTTTTAGCCTTGAAGCTTTCTTT. The chain has TRBV6-2 or TRBV6-3 and TRBJ1-1; D not resolved. Germline CDR1 reads MNHEY; CDR2 reads SVGEGT. CDR3 size: 11 residues. V lost 4 bases and J lost 7, with 7 bases in between.

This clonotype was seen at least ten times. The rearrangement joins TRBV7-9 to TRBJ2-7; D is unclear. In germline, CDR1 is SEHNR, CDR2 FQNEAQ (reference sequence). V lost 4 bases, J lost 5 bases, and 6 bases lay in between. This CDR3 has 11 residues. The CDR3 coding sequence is TGTGCCAGCAGCTCCCGGCACGAGCAGTACTTC. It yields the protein CASSSRHEQYF.

CDR3 nucleotide sequence: TGTGCCAGTAGCGATTCCCGGGACAGGGGTGATCAGCCCCAGCATTTT. This encodes CASSDSRDRGDQPQHF. The chain has TRBV19 and TRBJ1-5; 10 bases agree with TRBD1. V was clipped by 6 bases and J by 5 bases; unmatched bases: 10. Germline CDR1 reads LNHDA; CDR2 reads SQIVND (reference sequence). The CDR3 runs 16 residues. The full variable domain, rest sourced from reference TRBV19 and TRBJ1-5, is DGGITQSPKYLFRKEGQNVTLSCEQNLNHDAMYWYRQDPGQGLRLIYYSQIVNDFQKGDIAEGYSVSREKKESFPLTVTSAQKNPTAFYLCASSDSRDRGDQPQHFGDGTRLSIL.

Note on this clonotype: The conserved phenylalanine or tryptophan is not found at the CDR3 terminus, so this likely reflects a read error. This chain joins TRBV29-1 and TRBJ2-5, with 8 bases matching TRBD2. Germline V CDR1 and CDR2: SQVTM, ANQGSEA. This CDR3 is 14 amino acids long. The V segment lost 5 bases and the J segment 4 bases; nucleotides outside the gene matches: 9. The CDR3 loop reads CSVKHRLAGETQYL. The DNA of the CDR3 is TGCAGCGTTAAGCACAGGCTAGCGGGAGAGACCCAGTACCTC.

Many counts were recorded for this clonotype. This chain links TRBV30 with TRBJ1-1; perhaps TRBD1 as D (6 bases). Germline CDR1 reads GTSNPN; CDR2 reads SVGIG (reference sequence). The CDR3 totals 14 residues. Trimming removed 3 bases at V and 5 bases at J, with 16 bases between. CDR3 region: CAWRGEGRGTEAFF. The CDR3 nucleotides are TGTGCCTGGAGGGGCGAGGGGAGGGGGACTGAAGCTTTCTTT. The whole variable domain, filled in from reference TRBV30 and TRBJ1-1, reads SQTIHQWPATLVQPVGSPLSLECTVEGTSNPNLYWYRQAAGRGLQLLFYSVGIGQISSEVPQNLSASRPQDRQFILSSKKLLLSDSGFYLCAWRGEGRGTEAFFGQGTRLTVV.